The rows below give T cell receptor beta chains drawn from one sample of a study of siplizumab effects on memory and regulatory T cells. Clones were read by immunoSEQ multiplex PCR, and TCRdb kept only the in-frame ones, dropping some. The sample has about 26,000 clones, 80% to 90% seen once. The source material was memory CD4+ T cells sorted from blood. Receptors originate from a human donor in good health. The CDR3 runs from the conserved cysteine through the conserved F or W. The D gene is left open where the match is weak. Expanded clones are given a class, and other clones once, few, many or no size at all.

j_gene,v_gene,d_gene,abundance,CDR3aa,CDR3nt
TRBJ2-6,TRBV25-1,TRBD1,NA,CASSQDRVGANVLTF,TGTGCCAGCAGTCAAGACAGGGTTGGGGCCAACGTCCTGACTTTC
TRBJ1-1,TRBV6-1,TRBD1,NA,CASSQLTGREAFF,TGTGCCAGCAGTCAATTGACAGGGAGAGAAGCTTTCTTT
TRBJ1-4,TRBV20-1,NA,NA,CSAPGRGKLFF,TGCAGTGCTCCTGGACGAGGAAAACTGTTTTTT
TRBJ1-2,TRBV5-4,NA,NA,CASSSLTFGYTF,TGTGCCAGCAGCTCACTAACCTTTGGCTACACCTTC
TRBJ2-7,TRBV5-1,NA,few,CASSLLGVGYEQYF,TGCGCCAGCAGCTTGCTGGGGGTTGGGTACGAGCAGTACTTC
TRBJ2-1,TRBV5-1,TRBD2,NA,CASSLGLAQTYNEQFF,TGCGCCAGCAGCTTGGGACTAGCGCAGACCTACAATGAGCAGTTCTTC
TRBJ2-3,TRBV28,TRBD2,NA,CASRSTSGDRNTQYF,TGTGCCAGCAGATCCACTAGCGGGGATAGAAATACGCAGTATTTT
TRBJ2-1,TRBV18,TRBD2,NA,CASSPVSSGRNHEQFF,TGTGCCAGCTCGCCAGTCAGTAGCGGGAGAAATCATGAGCAGTTCTTC
TRBJ2-3,TRBV6-6,NA,NA,CASSYSSTDTQYF,TGTGCCAGCAGTTACTCGAGCACAGATACGCAGTATTTT
TRBJ2-7,TRBV28,NA,once,CASSSPGRAHEQYF,TGTGCCAGCAGTTCCCCTGGCAGGGCCCACGAGCAGTACTTC
TRBJ2-7,TRBV6-1,NA,few,CASSEGGSYEQYF,TGTGCCAGCAGTGAGGGTGGCTCCTACGAGCAGTACTTC
TRBJ2-1,TRBV9,TRBD2,NA,CASSGSGLINEQFF,TGTGCCAGCAGCGGTAGCGGGCTGATCAATGAGCAGTTCTTC
TRBJ2-3,TRBV7-2,TRBD2,NA,CASSSLTSGYTDTQYF,TGTGCCAGCAGCTCACTGACTAGCGGGTACACAGATACGCAGTATTTT
TRBJ2-7,TRBV4-3,NA,NA,CASSQEGPSGREQYF,TGCGCCAGCAGCCAAGAGGGGCCTTCCGGCCGCGAGCAGTACTTC
TRBJ1-1,TRBV18,NA,medium-sized,CASSPRGRGSNTEAFF,TGTGCCAGCTCACCACGTGGAAGGGGTAGCAACACTGAAGCTTTCTTT
TRBJ2-5,TRBV5-1,TRBD1,NA,CASSMGQGRTETQYF,TGCGCCAGCAGCATGGGACAGGGGAGAACAGAGACCCAGTACTTC
TRBJ2-2,TRBV5-5,TRBD1,NA,CASRGTGNTGELFF,TGTGCCAGCAGGGGGACAGGGAACACCGGGGAGCTGTTTTTT
TRBJ1-3,TRBV9,NA,NA,CASSVAWTTGSSGNTIYF,TGTGCCAGCAGCGTAGCTTGGACCACAGGGTCTTCTGGAAACACCATATATTTT
TRBJ1-1,TRBV9,NA,NA,CASSATATMNTEAFF,TGTGCCAGCAGCGCCACGGCAACCATGAACACTGAAGCTTTCTTT
TRBJ2-3,TRBV7-3,NA,NA,CASARVAWTDTQYF,TGTGCCAGCGCCCGGGTGGCCTGGACAGATACGCAGTATTTT